Listed here are 19 T cell receptor beta chains from one sample, sequenced in a study of blood T cell repertoires in COVID-19. The data were produced by immunoSEQ multiplex PCR, yet TCRdb's version contains in-frame clones alone and is incomplete. The sample consists of about 260,000 clones, about 87% of them appearing once. The sequenced sample was peripheral blood. These receptor sequences come from a man between 60 and 70 years old who had recovered from COVID-19.

The V gene is TRBV6-5, the J gene TRBJ1-2; 7 nucleotides align to TRBD1. The CDR3 has 15 amino acids. Per the germline V gene, CDR1 is MNHEY and CDR2 is SVGAGI. The J segment lost 7 bases and the V segment lost 2 bases, leaving 10 bases of the junction unmatched. Here the CDR3 reads CASSYGDRAAGGYTF. The CDR3, as DNA: TGTGCCAGCAGTTACGGAGACAGGGCCGCCGGTGGCTACACCTTC.

The V gene is TRBV5-1, the J gene TRBJ2-1; 8 bases line up with TRBD2. CDR1 is SGHRS and CDR2 is YFSETQ in the germline V gene. V lost 4 bases to trimming and J lost 10 bases; unmatched junction nucleotides: 16. The CDR3 covers 16 residues. CDR3 protein: CASSGSLSGGLREQFF. The CDR3 region has the DNA TGCGCCAGCAGCGGGAGCCTCAGCGGGGGCCTTCGGGAGCAGTTCTTC.

The rearrangement joins TRBV19 to TRBJ2-2; D might be TRBD2 (5 bases). CDR1 and CDR2 from the germline V gene are LNHDA and SQIVND (reference sequence). The CDR3 contains 14 residues. Between the trimmed V and J ends, which lost 5 bases and 7 bases, there was a span of 14 bases. In DNA form, the CDR3 reads TGTGCCAGTAGTTCCCCGGACCGGGGCGGGGAGCTGTTTTTT. Amino acid sequence: CASSSPDRGGELFF.

The CDR3 loop reads CASSPITSGAFYEQYF. Written as DNA, the CDR3 is TGTGCCAGCAGCCCGATCACTAGCGGGGCGTTCTACGAGCAGTACTTC. The genes are TRBV7-3 and TRBJ2-7, with 10 bases identical to TRBD2. CDR1 SGHTA and CDR2 FQGTGA come from the germline V gene. V shed 5 bases and J 3 bases; nucleotides not matched to a gene: 10. The CDR3 length is 16 residues.

The chain is built from TRBV6-1 and TRBJ2-4; D call uncertain. The CDR3 spans 15 residues. Germline assignment: CDR1 MNHNS and CDR2 SASEGT. The V end was cut by 2 bases, the J end by 6 bases, with 14 bases between. In DNA form, the CDR3 reads TGTGCCAGCAGTGAATCTCTAGTCCCATCAAACATTCAGTACTTC. It is translated as CASSESLVPSNIQYF.

The V and J genes are TRBV18 and TRBJ1-3, with a tentative D call TRBD1 (6 bases). V lost 2 bases to trimming and J lost 2 bases, with 10 bases between them. CDR1 KGHSH and CDR2 LQKENI come from the germline V gene. This CDR3 is built from 15 residues. CDR3 in amino acids: CASSPAGATGNTIYF. The CDR3 DNA reads as TGTGCCAGCTCACCAGCGGGGGCCACTGGAAACACCATATATTTT.

This clone was counted once. This rearrangement joins TRBV5-1 to TRBJ2-3; D is unclear. V was trimmed by 4 bases and J by 0 bases, leaving 9 bases between them. The CDR3 loop spans 14 amino acids. CDR1 is SGHRS and CDR2 is YFSETQ in the germline V gene. For the CDR3, the DNA is TGCGCCAGCAGCGAACATATTAGCACAGATACGCAGTATTTT. Protein sequence: CASSEHISTDTQYF.

This clone was observed a handful of times. J is TRBJ1-5 and V is TRBV19; D is possibly TRBD1 (6 bases). V was shortened by 7 bases and J by 3 bases, with 16 bases between the two germline ends. The germline CDR1 and CDR2 sequences are LNHDA and SQIVND (reference sequence). The CDR3 is made up of 15 amino acids. CDR3 nucleotide sequence: TGTGCCAGTACCACACAGGGTTCGAACAATCAGCCCCAGCATTTT. Protein product: CASTTQGSNNQPQHF.

The rearrangement joins TRBV11-1 to TRBJ1-1; D is unclear. Germline CDR1 reads SGHAT; CDR2 reads FQDESV (reference sequence). This CDR3 comprises 14 residues. V lost 4 bases and J lost 0, with 9 bases in between. The CDR3 nucleotides are TGTGCCAGCAGCTCGAGTGGTCTGAACACTGAAGCTTTCTTT. It specifies CASSSSGLNTEAFF.

This clone came up once. The chain links TRBV11-2 to TRBJ2-5; no definite D call. Germline-derived CDR1 and CDR2 are SGHAT and FQNNGV. V was trimmed by 1 base and J by 1 base, leaving 7 bases between them. There are 14 residues in the CDR3. The CDR3 protein is CASSLVRGQETQYF. The CDR3 nucleotides read TGTGCCAGCAGCTTAGTTCGAGGCCAAGAGACCCAGTACTTC.

V gene TRBV11-1 combines with J gene TRBJ2-3; TRBD2 aligns across 7 bases. CDR1 and CDR2 (germline): SGHAT, FQDESV (reference sequence). The CDR3 consists of 15 residues. V lost 0 bases and J lost 3; bases outside the gene matches: 3. CDR3 DNA: TGTGCCAGCAGCTTAGCGGGGGGGAGTACAGATACGCAGTATTTT. Amino acids: CASSLAGGSTDTQYF.

The chain couples TRBV27 to TRBJ2-7, with 8 bases aligning to TRBD1. V shed 4 bases and J 5 bases; nucleotides not matched to a gene: 16. The CDR3 extends over 17 amino acids. Germline loops: CDR1 MNHEY, CDR2 SMNVEV (reference sequence). The CDR3 is CASSSSAAGQGVDEQYF. CDR3 in DNA: TGTGCCAGCAGTTCCTCGGCTGCAGGACAGGGAGTTGACGAGCAGTACTTC.

The chain is built from TRBV29-1 and TRBJ2-7, with 7 bases aligning to TRBD1. The trim removed 4 bases at V and 3 bases at J, leaving 9 bases unmatched. The CDR3 runs 14 residues. Germline V CDR1 and CDR2: SQVTM, ANQGSEA. CDR3 protein: CSVAHRGLFYEQYF. CDR3 DNA sequence: TGCAGCGTTGCCCACAGGGGTCTTTTCTACGAGCAGTACTTC.

CDR3: CASSLAGTSSYNEQFF. The CDR3 nucleotides read TGTGCCAGCAGCTTAGCGGGGACAAGCTCCTACAATGAGCAGTTCTTC. The V call is TRBV7-6, the J call TRBJ2-1; a possible D gene is TRBD1 (6 bases). The CDR3 covers 16 residues. Germline CDR1 and CDR2: SGHVS and FNYEAQ. V lost 0 bases to trimming and J lost 0 bases, with 9 bases between them.

This rearrangement joins TRBV7-9 to TRBJ2-7, with a tentative D call TRBD1 (5 bases). The germline V and J ends were trimmed by 4 bases and 2 bases, with 12 bases remaining between them. Germline loops: CDR1 SEHNR, CDR2 FQNEAQ (reference sequence). The CDR3 is 14 amino acids. The CDR3 region has the DNA TGTGCCAGCAGCTCCCGACCAGGGACCTACGAGCAGTACTTC. It yields the protein CASSSRPGTYEQYF. Variable domain in full (rest from reference TRBV7-9 and TRBJ2-7): DTGVSQNPRHKITKRGQNVTFRCDPISEHNRLYWYRQTLGQGPEFLTYFQNEAQLEKSRLLSDRFSAERPKGSFSTLEIQRTEQGDSAMYLCASSSRPGTYEQYFGPGTRLTVT.

This sequence joins TRBV7-2 and TRBJ2-7; 8 bases are shared with TRBD2. CDR3 length equals 13 residues. The germline V gene has CDR1 SGHTA and CDR2 FQGNSA. V lost 4 bases, J lost 5 bases, and 4 bases stayed unmatched. The CDR3, as DNA: TGTGCCAGCAGCTCCGGACTAGCAAACGAGCAGTACTTC. It yields the protein CASSSGLANEQYF.

This chain links TRBV5-1 with TRBJ2-7; a possible D gene is TRBD2 (6 bases). Trimming cost V 2 bases and J 2 bases, with 14 bases left between them. The V gene's germline CDR1 is SGHRS and CDR2 YFSETQ. This CDR3 has 15 amino acids. The CDR3: CASSFGGLKPYEQYF. CDR3 coding DNA: TGCGCCAGCAGCTTTGGGGGACTCAAGCCCTACGAGCAGTACTTC. Based on the CDR3 plus reference TRBV5-1 and TRBJ2-7, the full variable domain is KAGVTQTPRYLIKTRGQQVTLSCSPISGHRSVSWYQQTPGQGLQFLFEYFSETQRNKGNFPGRFSGRQFSNSRSEMNVSTLELGDSALYLCASSFGGLKPYEQYFGPGTRLTVT.

The CDR3 DNA reads TGTGCCAGCAGCTTAAGGGGGACAGGGGGTTCCTACGAGCAGTACTTC. Protein sequence: CASSLRGTGGSYEQYF. V is TRBV11-2 and J is TRBJ2-7; 11 positions match TRBD1. CDR1 and CDR2 from the germline V gene are SGHAT and FQNNGV. Trimming at V came to 2 bases and at J to 1 base, leaving 4 bases not matched to a gene. This CDR3 has 16 amino acids.

This sequence joins TRBV7-2 and TRBJ2-5; weak D call: TRBD1 (6 bases). CDR3 length: 17 amino acids. The germline gives CDR1 SGHTA, CDR2 FQGNSA. The ends were cut back, 1 base at V and 1 base at J, with 16 bases in the middle. In nucleotides, the CDR3 is TGTGCCAGCAGCTTAGGTCCGATGACAGGCCCCCAAGAGACCCAGTACTTC. Its translation: CASSLGPMTGPQETQYF.